This TCR beta chain was recorded in a study of blood T cell repertoires in COVID-19. Study-level background: T cells, B-cell-depleted T cells, or PBMCs provided the cDNA or gDNA that served as material.

The repertoire was sequenced with immunoSEQ multiplex PCR; TCRdb's copy has only in-frame clones and lacks some. The table records 130,000 to 150,000 clones, 84% of them present only once. Cohorts were determined from participant-reported clinical history. Within 2 weeks of study entry, exposed participants had contacted a PCR-confirmed or clinician-diagnosed COVID-19 case. Deletions cut 2 bases from V and 5 bases from J, with 31 bases between. This CDR3 has 20 amino acids. Germline V lookup: CDR1 KGHSH, CDR2 LQKENI. The chain joins TRBV18 to TRBJ2-7; the D gene is possibly TRBD2 (5 bases). The sequenced sample consisted of PBMCs or T cells enriched from blood (not recorded which). The sequence was obtained from a woman between 45 and 60 years old who had been exposed to COVID-19. CDR3 in amino acids: CASSPFPGFIGSLKVDEQYF. The CDR3 DNA sequence: TGTGCCAGCTCACCATTCCCGGGGTTTATTGGGAGCCTTAAGGTGGACGAGCAGTACTTC.